This T cell receptor (beta chain) was found in a study of T cell responses to AZD1222 COVID-19 vaccine. Clones were read by immunoSEQ multiplex PCR, and TCRdb kept only the in-frame ones, dropping some. Of about 110,000 clones in the sample, around nine tenths were seen once. From germline, CDR1 is ENHRY and CDR2 SYGVKD. Trimming removed 7 bases from V and 4 bases from J, with 13 bases in between. This CDR3 spans 13 amino acids. The sequence derives from an adult who received the AZD1222 COVID-19 vaccine. The sequencing here drew on peripheral blood, taken 28 days after the second AZD1222 dose. The chain carries TRBV10-3 and TRBJ1-1, with no clear D. CDR3 protein: CAINPSEFTEAFF. For the CDR3, the DNA is TGTGCCATCAACCCATCGGAGTTCACTGAAGCTTTCTTT.